Each of the 11 T cell receptor beta chains below was sequenced from the same sample in a study of blood T cells in healthy people across ages. A second 7 to 11 cycle PCR used barcoded and J-beta primers. Each CDR3 protein is one row after TCRdb ran MiXCR on the 5' RACE reads. The table has roughly 930,000 distinct CDR3 sequences, approximately 49% seen once. Source material: blood. These receptors came from a man aged 30-40 years in good health.

This clonotype was seen a few times. V is TRBV12-3 or TRBV12-4 and J is TRBJ2-1; 8 nucleotides align to TRBD2. The CDR3 sequence is 15 residues long. V was pared by 6 bases and J by 10 bases, with 14 bases of the junction left unmatched. CDR3 nucleotide sequence: TGTGCCAGCAGAATGACTGTCGGGGGGGCCGTCGAGCAGTTCTTC. Its translation: CASRMTVGGAVEQFF.

Comments on this clonotype: At one end the junction does not follow the germline gene, possibly because of a read error. The V and J genes are TRBV7-7 and TRBJ1-4; D possibly corresponds to TRBD1 (5 bases). Germline-derived CDR1 and CDR2 are SSHAT and FNYEAQ (reference sequence). The CDR3 has 14 amino acids. As DNA, the CDR3 is TGTGCTAGCAGCCAGGGCACAGGCGGGGAAAAACTGTTTTTT. It codes for CASSQGTGGEKLFF.

The chain couples TRBV7-2 to TRBJ2-1, with 11 nucleotides matching TRBD2. This CDR3 has 16 residues. Germline assignment: CDR1 SGHTA and CDR2 FQGNSA. With V trimmed by 5 bases and J by 7 bases, 10 bases remained unmatched. The CDR3 bases are TGTGCCAGCAGCCCCGTTAGCGGGGGGGCCTGGAATGAGCAGTTCTTC. It specifies CASSPVSGGAWNEQFF.

The genes are TRBV12-3 or TRBV12-4 and TRBJ1-6; 11 positions match TRBD1. Trimming took 3 bases from V and 9 from J; bases not matched to a gene: 1. CDR3 length: 14 amino acids. The CDR3 reads CASSFGQGASPLHF. DNA of the CDR3: TGTGCCAGCAGTTTTGGACAGGGGGCTTCACCCCTCCACTTT.

This clonotype has just a few counts. The chain carries TRBV4-1 and TRBJ2-1; a weak D match, TRBD2 (6 bases). V was shortened by 0 bases and J by 5 bases, with 11 bases between the two germline ends. This CDR3 has 15 residues. The germline V gene encodes CDR1 MGHRA and CDR2 YSYEKL. CDR3: CASSQEGRFHNEQFF. For the CDR3, the DNA is TGCGCCAGCAGCCAAGAGGGGAGGTTCCACAATGAGCAGTTCTTC.

This clonotype was detected a few times. This sequence joins TRBV10-3 and TRBJ1-6; D not certain. The germline V gene encodes CDR1 ENHRY and CDR2 SYGVKD. The CDR3 has 13 amino acids. Trimming pared 2 bases from V and 10 bases from J, leaving 9 bases between. For the CDR3, the DNA is TGTGCCATCAGTGAGGCTATACCATCACCCCTCCACTTT. It specifies CAISEAIPSPLHF.

V is TRBV30 and J is TRBJ2-7; TRBD1 might be the D (5 bases). Germline V gene sequence: CDR1 GTSNPN, CDR2 SVGIG (reference sequence). The CDR3 covers 12 residues. The V end was cut by 3 bases, the J end by 5 bases, with 11 bases between. The CDR3 DNA is TGTGCCTGGAGAGATGACAGTCACGAGCAGTACTTC. Protein sequence: CAWRDDSHEQYF. Together with reference TRBV30 and TRBJ2-7, the CDR3 gives the full variable domain: SQTIHQWPATLVQPVGSPLSLECTVEGTSNPNLYWYRQAAGRGLQLLFYSVGIGQISSEVPQNLSASRPQDRQFILSSKKLLLSDSGFYLCAWRDDSHEQYFGPGTRLTVT.

The chain recombines TRBV27 with TRBJ1-5; a weak D match, TRBD1 (6 bases). The CDR3 loop spans 15 amino acids. Looked up from germline, CDR1 is MNHEY and CDR2 is SMNVEV (reference sequence). Trimming shortened V by 6 bases and J by 6 bases, and 18 bases separated the two germline ends. The CDR3 sequence is CASRGGGGLGQPQHF. The DNA of the CDR3 is TGTGCCAGCAGGGGTGGAGGGGGTCTGGGTCAGCCCCAGCATTTT.

V usage is TRBV7-2 and J usage is TRBJ2-3, with 7 bases fitting TRBD1. The V gene's germline CDR1 is SGHTA and CDR2 FQGNSA. The CDR3 runs 16 residues. With V trimmed by 1 base and J by 0 bases, 4 bases remained unmatched. The DNA for the CDR3 is TGTGCCAGCAGCTTAGGGACAGGACCTAGCACAGATACGCAGTATTTT. It codes for CASSLGTGPSTDTQYF.

This clonotype showed up just a few times. The V call is TRBV15, the J call TRBJ1-2, with TRBD1 matching over 8 bases. Germline assignment: CDR1 LNHNV and CDR2 YYDKDF (reference sequence). The CDR3 contains 15 residues. J lost 6 bases, V lost 7 bases, and 13 bases had no gene match. The DNA for the CDR3 is TGTGCCACCAACCCCGGACAGGGAGGAAACCATGGCTACACCTTC. Encoded protein: CATNPGQGGNHGYTF.

This clonotype has just a few counts. The chain links TRBV25-1 to TRBJ2-7; no definite D call. The CDR3 is made up of 14 amino acids. Trimming removed 5 bases at V and 1 base at J, with 12 bases between. Germline-derived CDR1 and CDR2 are MGHDK and SYGVNS. The CDR3 nucleotides are TGTGCCAGCAGTCAGACGGAACGGTCCTACGAGCAGTACTTC. It is translated as CASSQTERSYEQYF.